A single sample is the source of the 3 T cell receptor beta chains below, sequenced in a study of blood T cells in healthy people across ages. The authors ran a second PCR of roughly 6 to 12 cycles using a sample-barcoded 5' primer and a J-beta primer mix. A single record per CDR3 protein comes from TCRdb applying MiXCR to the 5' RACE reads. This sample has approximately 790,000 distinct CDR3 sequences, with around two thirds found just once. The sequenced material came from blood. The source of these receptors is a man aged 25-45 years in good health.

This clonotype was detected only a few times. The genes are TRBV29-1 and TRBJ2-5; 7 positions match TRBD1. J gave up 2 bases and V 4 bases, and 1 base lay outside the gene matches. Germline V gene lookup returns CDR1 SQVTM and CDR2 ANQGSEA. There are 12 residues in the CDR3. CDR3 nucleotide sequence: TGCAGCGTTGCGACAGGGCAAGAGACCCAGTACTTC. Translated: CSVATGQETQYF.

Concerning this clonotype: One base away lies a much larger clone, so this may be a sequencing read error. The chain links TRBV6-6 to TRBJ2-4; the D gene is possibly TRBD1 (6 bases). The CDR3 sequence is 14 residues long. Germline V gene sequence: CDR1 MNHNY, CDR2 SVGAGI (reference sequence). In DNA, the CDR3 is TGTGCCAGCAGTTACGAGAAAACTGGGGACATTCACTACTTC. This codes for CASSYEKTGDIHYF.

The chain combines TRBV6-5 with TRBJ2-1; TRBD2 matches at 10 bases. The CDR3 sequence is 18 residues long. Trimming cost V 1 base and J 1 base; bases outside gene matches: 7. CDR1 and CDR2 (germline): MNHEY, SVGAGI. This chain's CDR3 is CASSYWSGGVGSYNEQFF. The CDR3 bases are TGTGCCAGCAGTTACTGGAGCGGGGGGGTTGGATCCTACAATGAGCAGTTCTTC.